One sample yielded the 19 T cell receptor beta chains listed below, sequenced in a study of spatial heterogeneity in lung cancer (dated by TCRdb to about 2019). The sample's time point, from its label and the paper: sample taken at primary tumor resection. For TCR sequencing, whole RNA was extracted from tumor and nontumor lung tissue, or from cryopreserved PBMC samples, and no cell sorting was done. Libraries were made using 5' RACE. This sample was sequenced with a NextSeq 500. The public reads were quality trimmed at Q25 with fastp and then assembled into clones with MiXCR by TCRdb, keeping productive beta chains. Each CDR3 protein appears once, grouped with its most common genes and DNA. Recorded for this sample are approximately 7,000 distinct CDR3 sequences; roughly 3.7% of them occurred a single time. About 23% of the sample is taken by the ten largest. The source was normal lung tissue next to the tumor, collected at surgery. Every receptor here comes from a female donor with early-stage non-small cell lung cancer.

At least ten counts were recorded for this clonotype. Being off target in a library aimed at alpha chains, this beta chain has a size of little meaning. This chain uses TRBV5-1 with TRBJ1-1; TRBD1 agrees at 7 bases. This CDR3 region has 15 residues. The germline CDR1 and CDR2 sequences are SGHRS and YFSETQ. The V segment lost 3 bases and the J segment 1 base; nucleotides outside the gene matches: 6. The CDR3 here is CASSSGGTANTEAFF. Here the CDR3 DNA reads TGCGCCAGCAGCTCAGGGGGGACGGCGAACACTGAAGCTTTCTTT.

The table lists this clonotype with many counts. In a library made to pick up alpha chains, this beta chain is a stray read with a size that means little. The CDR3 spells CASSATGTGGEQYF. The CDR3 region has the DNA TGTGCCAGCAGTGCTACCGGGACAGGAGGGGAGCAGTACTTC. The chain is built from TRBV27 and TRBJ2-7, with 8 bases fitting TRBD1. This CDR3 is 14 amino acids long. V shed 5 bases, J shed 7 bases, and the junction held 10 bases outside the gene matches. CDR1 MNHEY and CDR2 SMNVEV come from the germline V gene (reference sequence).

This clonotype is labeled as large (0.1 to 1%). The library was designed around alpha chains, so this beta chain is a stray read whose abundance carries little weight. The genes are TRBV4-3 and TRBJ1-1; D is ambiguous. Trimming removed 3 bases at V and 0 bases at J, with 11 bases between. The CDR3 runs 15 residues. CDR1 is LGHNA and CDR2 is YSLEER in the germline V gene. The CDR3 spells CASSQDRSMNTEAFF. As DNA, the CDR3 is TGCGCCAGCAGCCAGGACCGCTCAATGAACACTGAAGCTTTCTTT.

By share, this clonotype ranks as medium-sized (0.01 to 0.1%). As an off-target read in a library built for alpha chains, this beta chain has a frequency of little significance. The rearrangement links TRBV9 to TRBJ2-1; TRBD2 aligns across 12 bases. This CDR3 is 16 amino acids long. Unmatched junction bases numbered 10, after V lost 3 bases and J lost 9 bases. Looked up from germline, CDR1 is SGDLS and CDR2 is YYNGEE. CDR3 amino acids: CASSAGPGLAGGEQFF. The CDR3 nucleotides read TGTGCCAGCAGCGCGGGACCGGGACTAGCGGGCGGTGAGCAGTTCTTC.

Relative to its sample, this clonotype is medium-sized. Since it is a stray read in a library aimed at alpha chains, this beta chain has a size that is not meaningful. CDR3 DNA: TGTGCCAGCAGTGTCTGGGTGGGGAACACTGAAGCTTTCTTT. Protein product: CASSVWVGNTEAFF. The chain links TRBV7-2 to TRBJ1-1; the D is unclear. Germline CDR1 is SGHTA and CDR2 is FQGNSA. Between the trimmed V and J ends, which lost 6 bases and 1 base, there was a span of 12 bases. This CDR3 spans 14 amino acids.

This clonotype was counted many times. This beta chain is off target for a library built for alpha chains, so its abundance means little. The chain is built from TRBV19 and TRBJ2-7, with 8 bases matching TRBD1. The CDR3 has 15 amino acids. The trim removed 3 bases at V and 2 bases at J, leaving 6 bases unmatched. CDR1 and CDR2 (germline): LNHDA, SQIVND (reference sequence). CDR3 loop: CASSIIAGQAYEQYF. In DNA form, the CDR3 reads TGTGCCAGTAGTATTATCGCGGGACAGGCCTACGAGCAGTACTTC. Combining the CDR3 with reference TRBV19 and TRBJ2-7 gives the whole variable domain DGGITQSPKYLFRKEGQNVTLSCEQNLNHDAMYWYRQDPGQGLRLIYYSQIVNDFQKGDIAEGYSVSREKKESFPLTVTSAQKNPTAFYLCASSIIAGQAYEQYFGPGTRLTVT.

Note on this clonotype: Found in a library prepared for alpha chains, this beta chain is an off-target read, and its abundance has little meaning. This sequence joins TRBV29-1 and TRBJ2-3, with 7 bases that match TRBD2. The CDR3 totals 15 residues. Trimming took 7 bases from V and 1 from J; bases not matched to a gene: 11. Per the germline V gene, CDR1 is SQVTM and CDR2 is ANQGSEA. CDR3: CSARGASGRTDTQYF. The CDR3 nucleotides read TGCAGCGCCCGCGGGGCTAGCGGCCGCACAGATACGCAGTATTTT.

This clonotype was counted many times. Since the library was made to target alpha chains, this beta chain is a stray read and its abundance is not meaningful. The chain couples TRBV10-3 to TRBJ1-4; D is ambiguous. Germline CDR1 and CDR2: ENHRY and SYGVKD. The CDR3 has 11 residues. Trimming removed 5 bases from V and 6 bases from J, with 4 bases in between. The CDR3 region has the DNA TGTGCCATCAGTACGGATGAAAAACTGTTTTTT. Protein sequence: CAISTDEKLFF.

This clonotype was recorded at least ten times. In a library made to pick up alpha chains, this beta chain is a stray read with a size that means little. The V gene is TRBV4-2, the J gene TRBJ2-4; D gene unclear. Trimming stripped 0 bases from V and 0 bases from J, with 9 bases between. The germline CDR1 and CDR2 sequences are LGHNA and YNFKEQ. The CDR3 loop spans 16 amino acids. CDR3: CASSQDFAIAKNIQYF. DNA of the CDR3: TGTGCCAGCAGCCAAGATTTTGCGATAGCCAAAAACATTCAGTACTTC.

This clonotype was seen many times. This beta chain is a stray sequence in a library constructed for alpha chains; its clone size is not meaningful. The rearrangement links TRBV7-2 to TRBJ1-6; D unclear. Germline V CDR1 and CDR2: SGHTA, FQGNSA. This CDR3 has 14 residues. V lost 8 bases and J 3 bases, leaving 11 bases between the germline ends. In nucleotides, the CDR3 is TGTGCCAGCGGGAGACCGAACTATAATTCACCCCTCCACTTT. Its protein product is CASGRPNYNSPLHF.

This clonotype ranks as medium-sized. This beta chain represents an off-target read in a library built for alpha chains; its size is of limited meaning. The chain couples TRBV3-1 to TRBJ2-1; D assignment may be TRBD1 or TRBD2 (6 bases each). This CDR3 is 16 amino acids long. Germline CDR1 and CDR2: LGHDT and YNNKEL (reference sequence). Trimming stripped 5 bases from V and 8 bases from J, with 22 bases between. The CDR3: CASSTSGHGWEDEQFF. DNA for the CDR3: TGTGCCAGCAGCACTTCGGGACACGGCTGGGAGGATGAGCAGTTCTTC.

This clonotype ranks as medium-sized (0.01 to 0.1%). Found in a library prepared for alpha chains, this beta chain is an off-target read, and its abundance has little meaning. The CDR3 DNA sequence: TGTGCTAGTGGTTTGGCTCGGGGGGGTAGGGGCGCAGATACGCAGTATTTT. Its protein is CASGLARGGRGADTQYF. This sequence joins TRBV12-5 and TRBJ2-3, with TRBD2 matching over 8 bases. This CDR3 spans 17 amino acids. V trimming: 1 base; J trimming: 4 bases; junction bases outside the gene matches: 10. Germline loops: CDR1 LGHNT, CDR2 FRNRAP. The variable domain in full, completed from reference TRBV12-5 and TRBJ2-3, reads DARVTQTPRHKVTEMGQEVTMRCQPILGHNTVFWYRQTMMQGLELLAYFRNRAPLDDSGMPKDRFSAEMPDATLATLKIQPSEPRDSAVYFCASGLARGGRGADTQYFGPGTRLTVL.

This clonotype was observed at least ten times. The library was prepared for alpha chains; this beta chain is a stray read, so its frequency means little. Here the CDR3 DNA reads TGTGCCAGCAGCTTGGGCTATGGCTACACCTTC. Protein sequence: CASSLGYGYTF. This chain joins TRBV13 and TRBJ1-2; D gene uncertain. V dropped 3 bases and J dropped 4 bases, with 3 bases sitting between them. Germline CDR1 and CDR2: PRHDT and FYEKMQ (reference sequence). The CDR3 runs 11 residues.

This clonotype was recorded many times. Because the library targeted alpha chains, this beta chain is an off-target read whose size means little. The gene calls are TRBV5-1 and TRBJ2-3; maybe TRBD1 (5 bases). Germline V CDR1 and CDR2: SGHRS, YFSETQ. The CDR3 length is 15 residues. The ends were cut back, 1 base at V and 0 bases at J, with 9 bases in the middle. For the CDR3, the DNA is TGCGCCAGCAGCTTGAGGGGCCTAAGCACAGATACGCAGTATTTT. Translating it yields CASSLRGLSTDTQYF. Together with reference TRBV5-1 and TRBJ2-3, the CDR3 gives the full variable domain: KAGVTQTPRYLIKTRGQQVTLSCSPISGHRSVSWYQQTPGQGLQFLFEYFSETQRNKGNFPGRFSGRQFSNSRSEMNVSTLELGDSALYLCASSLRGLSTDTQYFGPGTRLTVL.

Only a few counts were recorded for this clonotype. Because the library targeted alpha chains, this beta chain is an off-target read whose size means little. The chain is built from TRBV7-2 and TRBJ2-5; D tentatively fits TRBD1 or TRBD2 (5 bases each). Germline assignment: CDR1 SGHTA and CDR2 FQGNSA. The V end was cut by 7 bases, the J end by 1 base, with 16 bases between. The CDR3 runs 15 residues. DNA for the CDR3: TGTGCCAGCACTATAGGGGCGGACTCCCAAGAGACCCAGTACTTC. Amino acids: CASTIGADSQETQYF.

This clonotype is medium-sized by share. A library made for alpha chains picked up this beta chain off target, so its size means little. The chain uses TRBV5-1 and TRBJ1-4, with D unclear. CDR1 is SGHRS and CDR2 is YFSETQ in the germline V gene. This CDR3 has 14 residues. V was shortened by 3 bases and J by 0 bases, with 6 bases between the two germline ends. CDR3 in DNA: TGCGCCAGCAGCTCGACCTCAACTAATGAAAAACTGTTTTTT. This codes for CASSSTSTNEKLFF.

By sample fraction, this clonotype is medium-sized. The library was designed around alpha chains, so this beta chain is a stray read whose abundance carries little weight. As DNA, the CDR3 is TGTGCCAGCAGTAAGGGGTCAGGAACTGAAGCTTTCTTT. Amino acid sequence: CASSKGSGTEAFF. This chain links TRBV6-6 with TRBJ1-1; possible D gene TRBD1, 5 bases. The V end lost 5 bases, the J end lost 5 bases, and 12 bases lay between the germline ends. Germline values: CDR1 MNHNY, CDR2 SVGAGI (reference sequence). This CDR3 has 13 residues.

This clonotype rates as large. For a library built for alpha chains, this beta chain is a stray read; little rests on its size. This rearrangement joins TRBV3-1 to TRBJ1-1, with D unresolved. CDR1 LGHDT and CDR2 YNNKEL come from the germline V gene (reference sequence). V lost 1 base, J lost 4 bases, and 13 bases lay in between. The CDR3 is 15 amino acids. The CDR3 spells CASSQGGNWVTEAFF. CDR3 in DNA: TGTGCCAGCAGCCAAGGCGGGAACTGGGTCACTGAAGCTTTCTTT.

This clonotype has at least ten counts. The library was designed around alpha chains, so this beta chain is a stray read whose abundance carries little weight. The rearrangement joins TRBV4-2 to TRBJ1-2, with D uncertain. Germline CDR1 and CDR2: LGHNA and YNFKEQ. Between the trimmed V and J ends, which lost 0 bases and 1 base, there was a span of 12 bases. The CDR3 length is 16 residues. The DNA for the CDR3 is TGTGCCAGCAGCCAAGATCCCGGGTTGATTAACTATGGCTACACCTTC. Translated: CASSQDPGLINYGYTF.